These T cell receptor beta chains were read from a single sample in a study of cytomegalovirus exposure and HLA in healthy donors. Clones were read by immunoSEQ multiplex PCR, and TCRdb kept only the in-frame ones, dropping some. Here the sample spans 150,000 or so clones, roughly 85% being singletons. Specimen: PBMCs. These receptors all stem from a male donor in good health and CMV-seronegative. The CDR3 runs from the conserved cysteine through the conserved F or W. Fields, in order: V gene, J gene, D gene, clone size, CDR3 length, CDR3 DNA, CDR3 protein. D genes are given only for firm matches. Some rows mark clone size as missing; the rest say once, few, many or name a class of expanded clone.

V gene: TRBV19; J gene: TRBJ2-5; D gene: TRBD2; clone size: -; CDR3 length: 16; CDR3 DNA: TGTGCCAGTAGTATCGACTGGGGGGGTACTAGGGAGACCCAGTACTTC; CDR3 protein: CASSIDWGGTRETQYF
V gene: TRBV4-1; J gene: TRBJ2-1; D gene: -; clone size: -; CDR3 length: 14; CDR3 DNA: TGCGCCAGCAGCCCAGAGGGCGGGTACAATGAGCAGTTCTTC; CDR3 protein: CASSPEGGYNEQFF
V gene: TRBV14; J gene: TRBJ1-2; D gene: TRBD1; clone size: -; CDR3 length: 12; CDR3 DNA: TGTGCCAGCAGCCCGACAGGGGGGGGCTACACCTTC; CDR3 protein: CASSPTGGGYTF
V gene: TRBV11-1; J gene: TRBJ1-1; D gene: TRBD1; clone size: -; CDR3 length: 14; CDR3 DNA: TGTGCCAGCAGTTCGACAGGGTCGAACACTGAAGCTTTCTTT; CDR3 protein: CASSSTGSNTEAFF
V gene: TRBV5-6; J gene: TRBJ1-6; D gene: -; clone size: -; CDR3 length: 16; CDR3 DNA: TGTGCCAGCAGCTTGGTCGAGGGTTCTTATAATTCACCCCTCCACTTT; CDR3 protein: CASSLVEGSYNSPLHF
V gene: TRBV25-1; J gene: TRBJ1-4; D gene: -; clone size: -; CDR3 length: 14; CDR3 DNA: TGTGCCAGCAGTGAGAGGGGGAAGGAGGAAAAACTGTTTTTT; CDR3 protein: CASSERGKEEKLFF
V gene: TRBV6-5; J gene: TRBJ2-5; D gene: -; clone size: -; CDR3 length: 13; CDR3 DNA: TGTGCCAGCAGTTACCCAGGGCAAGAGACCCAGTACTTC; CDR3 protein: CASSYPGQETQYF
V gene: TRBV29-1; J gene: TRBJ2-4; D gene: -; clone size: few; CDR3 length: 14; CDR3 DNA: TGCAGCGTTGTCCAGGGAGGTTCTGTTAACATTCAGTACTTC; CDR3 protein: CSVVQGGSVNIQYF
V gene: TRBV29-1; J gene: TRBJ2-1; D gene: TRBD2; clone size: few; CDR3 length: 15; CDR3 DNA: TGCAGCGTTGCGGGACTAGCTCCGTTTTTGAATGAGCAGTTCTTC; CDR3 protein: CSVAGLAPFLNEQFF
V gene: TRBV5-1; J gene: TRBJ2-5; D gene: -; clone size: -; CDR3 length: 14; CDR3 DNA: TGCGCCAGCAGCTTGAGTAGGGGATACGAGACCCAGTACTTC; CDR3 protein: CASSLSRGYETQYF
V gene: TRBV27; J gene: TRBJ2-5; D gene: -; clone size: -; CDR3 length: 12; CDR3 DNA: TGTGCCAGCAGTTCTCTCCAAGAGACCCAGTACTTC; CDR3 protein: CASSSLQETQYF
V gene: TRBV7-8; J gene: TRBJ2-5; D gene: -; clone size: -; CDR3 length: 15; CDR3 DNA: TGTGCCAGCAGCTTGGGCCAAAGGAGGCAAGAGACCCAGTACTTC; CDR3 protein: CASSLGQRRQETQYF
V gene: TRBV9; J gene: TRBJ2-5; D gene: TRBD2; clone size: -; CDR3 length: 17; CDR3 DNA: TGTGCCAGCAGCGTAGGAGCGGGAGTGGGTCGGTATGAGACCCAGTACTTC; CDR3 protein: CASSVGAGVGRYETQYF
V gene: TRBV29-1; J gene: TRBJ2-1; D gene: -; clone size: once; CDR3 length: 15; CDR3 DNA: TGCAGCGTTGAAGATTTGGGGGAGGTAAGCAATGAGCAGTTCTTC; CDR3 protein: CSVEDLGEVSNEQFF
V gene: TRBV11-2; J gene: TRBJ2-7; D gene: TRBD1; clone size: -; CDR3 length: 15; CDR3 DNA: TGTGCCAGCAGCTTAGTGTACAGGGGACACTACGAGCAGTACTTC; CDR3 protein: CASSLVYRGHYEQYF
V gene: TRBV5-6; J gene: TRBJ2-1; D gene: TRBD1; clone size: -; CDR3 length: 11; CDR3 DNA: TGTGCCAGCAGCCGTGGGACAGGCCCGTTCTTC; CDR3 protein: CASSRGTGPFF
V gene: TRBV7-3; J gene: TRBJ2-6; D gene: -; clone size: -; CDR3 length: 17; CDR3 DNA: TGTGCCAGCAGCCTGCGACAGGCGTTCTCTGGGGCCAACGTCCTGACTTTC; CDR3 protein: CASSLRQAFSGANVLTF
V gene: TRBV21-1; J gene: TRBJ2-7; D gene: -; clone size: -; CDR3 length: 15; CDR3 DNA: TGTGCCAGCAGCACCTTGAGGGACAGGGGTTCCGAGCAGTACTTC; CDR3 protein: CASSTLRDRGSEQYF
V gene: TRBV18; J gene: TRBJ1-5; D gene: TRBD1; clone size: few; CDR3 length: 15; CDR3 DNA: TGTGCCAGCTCCCAGGGGACAGATAGCAATCAGCCCCAGCATTTT; CDR3 protein: CASSQGTDSNQPQHF
V gene: TRBV6-5; J gene: TRBJ1-1; D gene: -; clone size: -; CDR3 length: 13; CDR3 DNA: TGTGCCAGCACCAACTACCCGGGAGGTGAAGCTTTCTTT; CDR3 protein: CASTNYPGGEAFF
V gene: TRBV25-1; J gene: TRBJ2-3; D gene: TRBD2; clone size: -; CDR3 length: 14; CDR3 DNA: TGTGCCAGCATTAAAGCGGGAAGCACAGATACGCAGTATTTT; CDR3 protein: CASIKAGSTDTQYF
V gene: TRBV7-2; J gene: TRBJ2-4; D gene: -; clone size: -; CDR3 length: 14; CDR3 DNA: TGTGCCAGCAGCTTACAAGCAGGGGCCCACATTCAGCACTTC; CDR3 protein: CASSLQAGAHIQHF
V gene: TRBV2; J gene: TRBJ2-2; D gene: TRBD2; clone size: -; CDR3 length: 14; CDR3 DNA: TGTGCCAGCAGCGCACTAGCGGGACCCGGGGAGCTGTTTTTT; CDR3 protein: CASSALAGPGELFF
V gene: TRBV7-2; J gene: TRBJ1-1; D gene: -; clone size: -; CDR3 length: 13; CDR3 DNA: TGTGCCAGCAGGGACACTCCGAACACTGAAGCTTTCTTT; CDR3 protein: CASRDTPNTEAFF
V gene: TRBV7-9; J gene: TRBJ1-1; D gene: -; clone size: -; CDR3 length: 14; CDR3 DNA: TGTGCCAGCAGCCAAGGACACCCGAACACTGAAGCTTTCTTT; CDR3 protein: CASSQGHPNTEAFF
V gene: TRBV15; J gene: TRBJ2-7; D gene: TRBD1; clone size: -; CDR3 length: 16; CDR3 DNA: TGTGCCACCAGCCCTCAAACCGGGACAGGGATCTACGAGCAGTACTTC; CDR3 protein: CATSPQTGTGIYEQYF
V gene: TRBV11-3; J gene: TRBJ2-3; D gene: -; clone size: -; CDR3 length: 13; CDR3 DNA: TGTGCCAGCAGCCAAGTCCGGGCAGATACGCAGTATTTT; CDR3 protein: CASSQVRADTQYF
V gene: TRBV5-1; J gene: TRBJ2-1; D gene: -; clone size: -; CDR3 length: 15; CDR3 DNA: TGCGCCAGCAGCTTGGAAGCGAAGAGGAGAAATGAGCGGTTCTTC; CDR3 protein: CASSLEAKRRNERFF
V gene: TRBV7-2; J gene: TRBJ2-1; D gene: TRBD2; clone size: -; CDR3 length: 15; CDR3 DNA: TGTGCCAGCAGCCCACTAGCGGGAGTTAGGGTTGAGCAGTTCTTC; CDR3 protein: CASSPLAGVRVEQFF
V gene: TRBV6-6; J gene: TRBJ1-6; D gene: TRBD1; clone size: -; CDR3 length: 15; CDR3 DNA: TGTGCCAGCAGTTGGTGGGACAGGGGGGAATCACCCCTCCACTTT; CDR3 protein: CASSWWDRGESPLHF
V gene: TRBV7-2; J gene: TRBJ1-1; D gene: -; clone size: -; CDR3 length: 15; CDR3 DNA: TGTGCCAGCAGCTCAACTAATGGGGCCTACACTGAAGCTTTCTTT; CDR3 protein: CASSSTNGAYTEAFF
V gene: TRBV29-1; J gene: TRBJ2-1; D gene: -; clone size: -; CDR3 length: 14; CDR3 DNA: TGCAGCGTTGAAGATAGCCTCTCCTACAATGAGCAGTTCTTC; CDR3 protein: CSVEDSLSYNEQFF
V gene: TRBV7-8; J gene: TRBJ2-7; D gene: TRBD2; clone size: -; CDR3 length: 18; CDR3 DNA: TGTGCCAGCAGCTTAGATGCCGCGACTAGCGGGGCTTCCTACGAGCAGTACTTC; CDR3 protein: CASSLDAATSGASYEQYF
V gene: TRBV7-7; J gene: TRBJ2-5; D gene: TRBD2; clone size: -; CDR3 length: 13; CDR3 DNA: TGTGCCGTTCTAGCGGAACTCCAAGAGACCCAGTACTTC; CDR3 protein: CAVLAELQETQYF
V gene: TRBV7-9; J gene: TRBJ2-1; D gene: TRBD2; clone size: -; CDR3 length: 17; CDR3 DNA: TGTGCCAGCAGCTTAGGTGGTGTGGCGGGAGGGCGGAATGAGCAGTTCTTC; CDR3 protein: CASSLGGVAGGRNEQFF